Listed below are T cell receptor beta chains from one sample, sequenced in a study of identical twins' blood T cells. TCRdb independently ran MiXCR on the 5' RACE reads; one entry per CDR3 protein. The top ten clones hold around 5.6% of a sample with 300,000 to 450,000 distinct CDR3 sequences, roughly 28% of them seen once. The sample comprised PBMCs. These receptors all come from a woman between 18 and 55 years old in good health. The CDR3 runs from the conserved cysteine through the conserved F or W. D genes are given only for firm matches. Some rows mark clone size as missing; the rest say once, few, many or name a class of expanded clone.

D gene,J gene,V gene,clone size,CDR3 DNA,CDR3 protein
.,TRBJ1-2,TRBV6-5,.,TGTGCCAGCAGTAAGGGGTTATACGGGGGAGGCTACACCTTC,CASSKGLYGGGYTF
.,TRBJ1-1,TRBV4-3,.,TGCGCCAGCAGCCAAGTTCGGGCAGGGCGGACTGAAGCTTTCTTT,CASSQVRAGRTEAFF
TRBD1,TRBJ1-1,TRBV6-6,many,TGTGCCAGCAGTACCTACAGGGGCTATGAAGCTTTCTTT,CASSTYRGYEAFF
.,TRBJ1-1,TRBV5-1,few,TGCGCCAGCAGGACAGAGACCGGGGTCACTGAAGCTTTCTTT,CASRTETGVTEAFF
TRBD1,TRBJ1-4,TRBV4-1,few,TGCGCCAGCAGCCAAGCCGGACAGGGTGCTCCCTTTAATGAAAAACTGTTTTTT,CASSQAGQGAPFNEKLFF
TRBD2,TRBJ2-3,TRBV5-1,many,TGCGCCAGCAGCTTGGAACTAGCGGGCGCAGATACGCAGTATTTT,CASSLELAGADTQYF
TRBD2,TRBJ2-1,TRBV2,.,TGTGCCACAGGACTAGCGGATGAGCAGTTCTTC,CATGLADEQFF
TRBD1,TRBJ1-1,TRBV7-2,.,TGTGCCAGCAGCTCCGGGACAGGGCCTAGTCGACCTTTCTTT,CASSSGTGPSRPFF
.,TRBJ1-4,TRBV3-1,.,TGTGCCAGCAGCCCGGGACACCGGGATGAAAAACTGTTTTTT,CASSPGHRDEKLFF
.,TRBJ1-4,TRBV18,few,TGTGCCAGCTCACGGGGAGGGCCCAATGAAAAACTGTTTTTT,CASSRGGPNEKLFF
.,TRBJ2-7,TRBV6-5,.,TGTGCCAGCAGTTCACCGGGACTCCTCAGCTACGAGCAGTACTTC,CASSSPGLLSYEQYF
TRBD1,TRBJ2-3,TRBV6-2/TRBV6-3,.,TGTGCCAGCAGGGGACAGTCAGATACGCAGTATTTT,CASRGQSDTQYF
.,TRBJ2-1,TRBV14,.,TGTGCCAGCAGCCAGACTTATTGGGAAAATGAGCAATTCTTC,CASSQTYWENEQFF
.,TRBJ1-2,TRBV4-3,many,TGCGCCAGCAGCCAAGATTCGGGGGCAGGGAGGATTGGCTACACCTTC,CASSQDSGAGRIGYTF